This record concerns one TCR beta chain sequence. The antigen remains unidentified. These data are taken from a study of cytomegalovirus exposure and HLA in healthy donors. The wider study: Ancestry clustering placed more than 65% of a few hundred genotyped donors in the Caucasian-associated cluster.

With 60 Vbeta and 13 Jbeta primers, the PCR was carried out. Measured with immunoSEQ multiplex PCR; TCRdb has only the in-frame clones, and not every one. The sample shows about 110,000 clones, and 6.5% to 7% sits with its ten largest clones. V lost 2 bases and J lost 3; bases outside the gene matches: 4. Germline V gene data show CDR1 as MNHEY and CDR2 as SVGAGI. The CDR3 extends over 15 amino acids. Overall study findings and caveats: In vitro, a few CMV-associated chains proved specific for CMV antigens. The productive fraction for most TCR beta V segments was about 90% or about 30% in an earlier analysis.

This chain links TRBV6-5 with TRBJ2-1; TRBD2 matches at 7 bases. Input material: PBMCs. This clonotype was sampled from a middle-aged man in good health and CMV-seropositive. The CDR3 sequence: CASSYGREHYNEQFF. The CDR3 coding sequence is TGTGCCAGCAGTTACGGGCGGGAGCACTACAATGAGCAGTTCTTC.